This T cell receptor beta chain was recovered during a study of T cells in localized non-small cell lung cancer. The length of the CDR3 is 14 residues. Method: immunoSEQ multiplex PCR; TCRdb's copy keeps in-frame clones and lacks some. The sample contains about 43,000 clones, roughly 90% of which appear only once. This clonotype was obtained from a woman between 40 and 69 years old with stage II lung adenocarcinoma. This specimen was PBMCs, taken before any cancer treatment. This sequence joins TRBV12-2 and TRBJ2-7; whether TRBD2, the table's D call, matches the DNA was not checked. TRBV12-2 is shown as a pseudogene. The DNA for the CDR3 is TGTGCAAGTCGCTCACCTAGCGGGAACTACGAGCAGTACTTC. Translation gives CASRSPSGNYEQYF.